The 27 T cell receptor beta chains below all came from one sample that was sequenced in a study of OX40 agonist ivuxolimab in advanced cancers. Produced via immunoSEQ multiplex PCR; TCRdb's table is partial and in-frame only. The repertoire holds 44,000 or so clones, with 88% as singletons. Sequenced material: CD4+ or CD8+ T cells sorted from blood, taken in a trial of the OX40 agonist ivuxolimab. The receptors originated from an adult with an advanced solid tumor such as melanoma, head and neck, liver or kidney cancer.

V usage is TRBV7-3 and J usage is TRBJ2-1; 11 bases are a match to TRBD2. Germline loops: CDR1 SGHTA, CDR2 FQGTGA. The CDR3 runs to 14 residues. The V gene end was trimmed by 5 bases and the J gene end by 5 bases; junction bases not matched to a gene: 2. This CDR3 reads CASSTTSGDNEQFF. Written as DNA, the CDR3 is TGTGCCAGCAGCACGACTAGCGGGGACAATGAGCAGTTCTTC.

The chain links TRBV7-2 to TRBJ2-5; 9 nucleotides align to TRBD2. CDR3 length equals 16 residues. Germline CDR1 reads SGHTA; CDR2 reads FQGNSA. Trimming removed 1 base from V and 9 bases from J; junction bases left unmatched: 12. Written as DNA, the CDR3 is TGTGCCAGCAGCTTAGGGACCGGGCGGGGGGGGCCCGCCCAGTACTTC. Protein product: CASSLGTGRGGPAQYF.

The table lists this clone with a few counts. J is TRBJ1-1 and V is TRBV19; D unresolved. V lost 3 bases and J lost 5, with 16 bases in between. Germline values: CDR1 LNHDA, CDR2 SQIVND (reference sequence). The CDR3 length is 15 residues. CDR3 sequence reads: CASSMGSGPGTEAFF. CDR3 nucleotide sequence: TGTGCCAGTAGTATGGGCTCCGGCCCGGGAACTGAAGCTTTCTTT.

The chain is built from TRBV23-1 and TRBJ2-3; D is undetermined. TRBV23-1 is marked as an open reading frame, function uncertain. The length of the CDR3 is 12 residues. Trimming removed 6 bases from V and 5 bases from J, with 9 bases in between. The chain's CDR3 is CASSPRRDTQYF. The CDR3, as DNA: TGCGCCAGCAGCCCCCGCCGAGATACGCAGTATTTT.

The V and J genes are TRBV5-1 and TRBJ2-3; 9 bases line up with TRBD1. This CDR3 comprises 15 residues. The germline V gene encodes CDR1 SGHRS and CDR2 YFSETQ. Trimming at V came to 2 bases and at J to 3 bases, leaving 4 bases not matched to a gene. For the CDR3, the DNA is TGCGCCAGCAGCTTAATAGGGACAGGGACAGATACGCAGTATTTT. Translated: CASSLIGTGTDTQYF.

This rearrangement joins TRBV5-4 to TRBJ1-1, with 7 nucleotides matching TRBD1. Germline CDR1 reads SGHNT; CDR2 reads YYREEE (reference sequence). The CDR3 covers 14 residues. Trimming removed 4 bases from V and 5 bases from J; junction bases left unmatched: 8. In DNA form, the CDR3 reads TGTGCCAGCAGCGCAAACAGGGGTGGTACTGAAGCTTTCTTT. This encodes CASSANRGGTEAFF.

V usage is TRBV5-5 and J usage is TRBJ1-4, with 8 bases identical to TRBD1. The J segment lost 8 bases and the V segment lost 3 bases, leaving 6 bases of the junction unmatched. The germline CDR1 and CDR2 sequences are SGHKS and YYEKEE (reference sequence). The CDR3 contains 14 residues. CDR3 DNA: TGTGCCAGCAGCTCCCGGACAGGGACCGAAAAACTGTTTTTT. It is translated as CASSSRTGTEKLFF.

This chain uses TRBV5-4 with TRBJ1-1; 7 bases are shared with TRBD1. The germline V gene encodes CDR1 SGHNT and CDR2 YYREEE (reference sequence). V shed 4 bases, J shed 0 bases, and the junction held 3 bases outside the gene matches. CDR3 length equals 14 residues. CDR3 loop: CASSLRGVNTEAFF. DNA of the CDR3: TGTGCCAGCAGCCTCAGGGGGGTGAACACTGAAGCTTTCTTT.

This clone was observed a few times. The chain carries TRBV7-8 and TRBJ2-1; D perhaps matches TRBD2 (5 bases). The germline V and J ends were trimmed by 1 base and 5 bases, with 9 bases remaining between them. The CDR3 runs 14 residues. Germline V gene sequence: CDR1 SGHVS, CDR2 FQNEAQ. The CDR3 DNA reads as TGTGCCAGCAGCTTAGGTAGGCGGGACAATGAGCAGTTCTTC. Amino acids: CASSLGRRDNEQFF. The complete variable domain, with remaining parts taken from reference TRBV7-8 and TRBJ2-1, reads GAGVSQSPRYKVAKRGQDVALRCDPISGHVSLFWYQQALGQGPEFLTYFQNEAQLDKSGLPSDRFFAERPEGSVSTLKIQRTQQEDSAVYLCASSLGRRDNEQFFGPGTRLTVL.

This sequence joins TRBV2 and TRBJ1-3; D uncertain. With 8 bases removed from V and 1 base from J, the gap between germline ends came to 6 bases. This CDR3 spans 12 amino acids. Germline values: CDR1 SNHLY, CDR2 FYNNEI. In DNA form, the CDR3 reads TGTGCCAGCGGGGAATCTGGAAACACCATATATTTT. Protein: CASGESGNTIYF.

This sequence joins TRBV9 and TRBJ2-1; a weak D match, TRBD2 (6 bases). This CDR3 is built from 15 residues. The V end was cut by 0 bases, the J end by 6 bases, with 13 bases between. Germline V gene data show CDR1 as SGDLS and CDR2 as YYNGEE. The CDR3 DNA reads TGTGCCAGCAGCGTAGGTAGCGGAAATCGCAATGAGCAGTTCTTC. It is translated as CASSVGSGNRNEQFF.

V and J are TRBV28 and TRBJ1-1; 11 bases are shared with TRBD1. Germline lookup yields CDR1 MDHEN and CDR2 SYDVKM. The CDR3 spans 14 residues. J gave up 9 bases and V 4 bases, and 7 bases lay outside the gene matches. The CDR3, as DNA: TGTGCCAGCAGTTCAGGACAGGGGGCAGGTAAAGCTTTCTTT. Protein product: CASSSGQGAGKAFF. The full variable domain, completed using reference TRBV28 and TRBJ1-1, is DVKVTQSSRYLVKRTGEKVFLECVQDMDHENMFWYRQDPGLGLRLIYFSYDVKMKEKGDIPEGYSVSREKKERFSLILESASTNQTSMYLCASSSGQGAGKAFFGQGTRLTVV.

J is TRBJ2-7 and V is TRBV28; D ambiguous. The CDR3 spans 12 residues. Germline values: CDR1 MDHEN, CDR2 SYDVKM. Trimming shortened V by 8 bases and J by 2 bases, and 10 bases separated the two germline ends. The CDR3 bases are TGTGCCAGCGGGTCGCAGCCCTACGAGCAGTACTTC. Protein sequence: CASGSQPYEQYF.

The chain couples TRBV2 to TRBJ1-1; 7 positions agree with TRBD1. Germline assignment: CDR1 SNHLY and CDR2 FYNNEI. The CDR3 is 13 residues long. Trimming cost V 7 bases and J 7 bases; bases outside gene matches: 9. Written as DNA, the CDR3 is TGTGCCAGCAATATTGACAGGGAAATTGAAGCTTTCTTT. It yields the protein CASNIDREIEAFF.

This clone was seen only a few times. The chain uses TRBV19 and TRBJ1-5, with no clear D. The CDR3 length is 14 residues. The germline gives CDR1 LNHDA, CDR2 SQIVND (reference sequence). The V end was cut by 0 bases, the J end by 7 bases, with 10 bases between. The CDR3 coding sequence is TGTGCCAGTAGTATAGAAGGAAAGGGACAGCCCCAGCATTTT. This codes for CASSIEGKGQPQHF. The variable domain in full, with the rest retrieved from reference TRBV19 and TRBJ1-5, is DGGITQSPKYLFRKEGQNVTLSCEQNLNHDAMYWYRQDPGQGLRLIYYSQIVNDFQKGDIAEGYSVSREKKESFPLTVTSAQKNPTAFYLCASSIEGKGQPQHFGDGTRLSIL.

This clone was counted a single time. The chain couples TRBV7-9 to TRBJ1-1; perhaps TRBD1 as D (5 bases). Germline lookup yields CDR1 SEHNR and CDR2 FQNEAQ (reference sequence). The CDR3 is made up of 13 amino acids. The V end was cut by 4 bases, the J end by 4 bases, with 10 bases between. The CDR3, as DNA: TGTGCCAGCAGCTCCGTGGGGGTCACTGAAGCTTTCTTT. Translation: CASSSVGVTEAFF.

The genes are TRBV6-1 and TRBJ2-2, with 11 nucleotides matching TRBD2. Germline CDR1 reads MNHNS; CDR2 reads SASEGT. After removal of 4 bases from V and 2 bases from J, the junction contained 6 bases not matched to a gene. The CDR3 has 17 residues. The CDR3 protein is CASSALAGGGNTGELFF. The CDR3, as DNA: TGTGCCAGCAGTGCATTAGCGGGAGGGGGTAACACCGGGGAGCTGTTTTTT.

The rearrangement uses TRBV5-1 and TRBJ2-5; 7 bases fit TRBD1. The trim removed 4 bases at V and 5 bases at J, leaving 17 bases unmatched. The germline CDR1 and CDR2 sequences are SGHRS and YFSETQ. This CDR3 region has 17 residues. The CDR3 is CASSRSTGLGSGETQYF. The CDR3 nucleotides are TGCGCCAGCAGCAGGTCGACAGGGCTCGGGTCGGGGGAGACCCAGTACTTC.

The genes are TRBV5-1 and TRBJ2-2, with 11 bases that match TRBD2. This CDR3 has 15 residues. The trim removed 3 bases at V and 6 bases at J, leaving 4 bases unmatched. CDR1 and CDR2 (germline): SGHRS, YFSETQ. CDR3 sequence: CASSSTSGGSGELFF. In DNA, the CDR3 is TGCGCCAGCAGCTCAACTAGCGGGGGCTCCGGGGAGCTGTTTTTT.

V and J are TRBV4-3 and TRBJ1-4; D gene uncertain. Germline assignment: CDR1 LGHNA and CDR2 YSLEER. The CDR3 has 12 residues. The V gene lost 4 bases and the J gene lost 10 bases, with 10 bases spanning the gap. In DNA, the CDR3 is TGCGCCAGCAGCCCGCTAGGAGGAAAACTGTTTTTT. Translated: CASSPLGGKLFF.

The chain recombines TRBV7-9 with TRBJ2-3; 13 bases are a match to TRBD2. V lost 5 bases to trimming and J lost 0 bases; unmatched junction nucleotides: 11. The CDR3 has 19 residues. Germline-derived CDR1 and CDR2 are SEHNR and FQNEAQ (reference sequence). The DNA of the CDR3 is TGTGCCAGCAGCGGAAAGCCGGGACTAGCGGGAACTAGCACAGATACGCAGTATTTT. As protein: CASSGKPGLAGTSTDTQYF.

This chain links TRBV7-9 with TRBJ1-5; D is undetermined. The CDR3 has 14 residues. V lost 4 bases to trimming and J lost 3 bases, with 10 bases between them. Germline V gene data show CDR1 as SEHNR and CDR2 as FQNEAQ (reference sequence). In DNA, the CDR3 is TGTGCCAGCAGCTCCGGGGAATACAATCAGCCCCAGCATTTT. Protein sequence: CASSSGEYNQPQHF.

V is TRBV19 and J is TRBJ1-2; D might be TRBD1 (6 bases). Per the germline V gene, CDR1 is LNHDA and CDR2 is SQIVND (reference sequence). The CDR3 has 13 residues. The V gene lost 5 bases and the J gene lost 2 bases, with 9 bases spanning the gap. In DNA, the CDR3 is TGTGCCAGTAGTGACAGGTGGAACTATGGCTACACCTTC. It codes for CASSDRWNYGYTF.

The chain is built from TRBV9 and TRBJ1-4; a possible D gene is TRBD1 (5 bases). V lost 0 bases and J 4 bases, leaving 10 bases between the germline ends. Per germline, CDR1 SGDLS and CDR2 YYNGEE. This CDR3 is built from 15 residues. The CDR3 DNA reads TGTGCCAGCAGCGTAGGGGGCAGCCTTAATGAAAAACTGTTTTTT. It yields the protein CASSVGGSLNEKLFF.

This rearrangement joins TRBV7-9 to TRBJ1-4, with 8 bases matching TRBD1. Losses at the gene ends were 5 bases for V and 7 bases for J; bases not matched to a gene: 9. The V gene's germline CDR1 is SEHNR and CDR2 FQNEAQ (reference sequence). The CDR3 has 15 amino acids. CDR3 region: CASSTRTGLGEKLFF. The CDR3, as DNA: TGTGCCAGCAGCACTCGGACAGGGCTTGGTGAAAAACTGTTTTTT. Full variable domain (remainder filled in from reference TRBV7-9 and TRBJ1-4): DTGVSQNPRHKITKRGQNVTFRCDPISEHNRLYWYRQTLGQGPEFLTYFQNEAQLEKSRLLSDRFSAERPKGSFSTLEIQRTEQGDSAMYLCASSTRTGLGEKLFFGSGTQLSVL.

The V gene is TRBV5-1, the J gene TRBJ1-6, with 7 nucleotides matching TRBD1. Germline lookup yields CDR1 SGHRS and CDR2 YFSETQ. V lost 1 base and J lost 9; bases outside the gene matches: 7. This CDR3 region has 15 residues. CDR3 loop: CASSLRWQGGSPLHF. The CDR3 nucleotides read TGCGCCAGCAGCTTGAGGTGGCAGGGGGGTTCACCCCTCCACTTT.

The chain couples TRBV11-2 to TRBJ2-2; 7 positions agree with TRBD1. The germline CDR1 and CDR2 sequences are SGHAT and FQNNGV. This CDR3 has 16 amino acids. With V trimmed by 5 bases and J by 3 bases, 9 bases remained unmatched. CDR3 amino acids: CASSTQTGSDTGELFF. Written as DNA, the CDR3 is TGTGCCAGCAGCACACAGACAGGGTCTGACACCGGGGAGCTGTTTTTT.